Sequencing of this T cell receptor beta chain was carried out in a study of blood T cell repertoires in COVID-19. Turning to the study itself: COVID-19 samples collected from the United States, Italy and Spain covered acute and convalescent phases.

This clone came up once. The CDR3 is made up of 14 amino acids. Trimming left V 6 bases short and J 3 bases short, with 14 bases between. The V gene's germline CDR1 is KGHSH and CDR2 LQKENI. Libraries were prepared by immunoSEQ multiplex PCR; TCRdb keeps only in-frame clonotypes and omits some of them. In the table there are about 16,000 clones, roughly 85% of which are singletons. V gene TRBV18 combines with J gene TRBJ1-1; D not resolved. Sequenced input: peripheral blood. The origin of this receptor is a human donor in a cohort sampled during active COVID-19. The CDR3 here is CASSAVGRDTEAFF. CDR3 nucleotides: TGTGCCAGCTCCGCGGTTGGGCGGGACACTGAAGCTTTCTTT.